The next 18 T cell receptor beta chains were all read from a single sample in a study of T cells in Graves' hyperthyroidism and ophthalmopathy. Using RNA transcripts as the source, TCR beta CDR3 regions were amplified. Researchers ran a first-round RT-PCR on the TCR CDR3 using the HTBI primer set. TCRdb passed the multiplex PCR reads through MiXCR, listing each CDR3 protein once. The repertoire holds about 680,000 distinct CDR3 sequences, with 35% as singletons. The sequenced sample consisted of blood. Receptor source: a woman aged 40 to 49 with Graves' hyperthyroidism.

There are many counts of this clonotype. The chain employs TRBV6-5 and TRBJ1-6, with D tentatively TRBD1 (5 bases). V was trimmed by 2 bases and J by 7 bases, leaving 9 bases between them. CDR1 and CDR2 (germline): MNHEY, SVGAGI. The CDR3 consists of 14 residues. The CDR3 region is CASSYRDANSPLHF. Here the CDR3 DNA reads TGTGCCAGCAGTTACAGGGACGCGAATTCACCCCTCCACTTT.

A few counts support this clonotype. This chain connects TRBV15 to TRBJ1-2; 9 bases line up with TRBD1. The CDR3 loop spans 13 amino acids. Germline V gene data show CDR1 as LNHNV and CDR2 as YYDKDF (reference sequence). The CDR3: CATGQGTNYGYTF. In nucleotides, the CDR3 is TGTGCTACCGGACAGGGGACTAACTATGGCTACACCTTC. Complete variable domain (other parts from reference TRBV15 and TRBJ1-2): DAMVIQNPRYQVTQFGKPVTLSCSQTLNHNVMYWYQQKSSQAPKLLFHYYDKDFNNEADTPDNFQSRRPNTSFCFLDIRSPGLGDTAMYLCATGQGTNYGYTFGSGTRLTVV.

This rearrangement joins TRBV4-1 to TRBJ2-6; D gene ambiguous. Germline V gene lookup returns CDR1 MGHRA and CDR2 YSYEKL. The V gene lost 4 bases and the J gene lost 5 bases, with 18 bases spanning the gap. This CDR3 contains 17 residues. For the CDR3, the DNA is TGCGCCAGCAGCCCTGGGGAAGTCCCCCGGCGGGCCAACGTCCTGACTTTC. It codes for CASSPGEVPRRANVLTF.

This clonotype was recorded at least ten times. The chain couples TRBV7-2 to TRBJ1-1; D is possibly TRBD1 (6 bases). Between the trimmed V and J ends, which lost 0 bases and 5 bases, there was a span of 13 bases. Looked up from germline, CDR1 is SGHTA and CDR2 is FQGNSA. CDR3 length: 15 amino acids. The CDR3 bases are TGTGCCAGCAGCTTAGCCGGGCAGGGGATGACTGAAGCTTTCTTT. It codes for CASSLAGQGMTEAFF.

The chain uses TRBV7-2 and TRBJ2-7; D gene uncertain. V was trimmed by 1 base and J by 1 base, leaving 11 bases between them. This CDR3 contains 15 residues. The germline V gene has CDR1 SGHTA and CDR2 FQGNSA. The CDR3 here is CASSLGTYASYEQYF. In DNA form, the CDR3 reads TGTGCCAGCAGCTTAGGGACGTACGCATCCTACGAGCAGTACTTC.

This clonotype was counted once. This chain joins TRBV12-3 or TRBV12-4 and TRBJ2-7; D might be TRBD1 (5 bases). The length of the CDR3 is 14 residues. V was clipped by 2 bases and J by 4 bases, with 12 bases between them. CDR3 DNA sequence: TGTGCCAGCAGTTTATGGGGCAGGGCTTACGAGCAGTACTTC. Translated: CASSLWGRAYEQYF.

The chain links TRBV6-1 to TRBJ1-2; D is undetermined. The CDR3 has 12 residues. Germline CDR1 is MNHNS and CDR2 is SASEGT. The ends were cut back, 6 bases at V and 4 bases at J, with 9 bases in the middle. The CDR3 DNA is TGTGCCAGCAGGGTTCAGGTCTATGGCTACACCTTC. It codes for CASRVQVYGYTF.

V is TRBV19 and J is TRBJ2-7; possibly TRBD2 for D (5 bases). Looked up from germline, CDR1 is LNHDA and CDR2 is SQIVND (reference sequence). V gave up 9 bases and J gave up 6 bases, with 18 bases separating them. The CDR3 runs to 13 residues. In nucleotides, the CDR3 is TGTGCCAGCAGTTACTCGCTAGCCTGCGAGCAGTACTTC. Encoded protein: CASSYSLACEQYF.

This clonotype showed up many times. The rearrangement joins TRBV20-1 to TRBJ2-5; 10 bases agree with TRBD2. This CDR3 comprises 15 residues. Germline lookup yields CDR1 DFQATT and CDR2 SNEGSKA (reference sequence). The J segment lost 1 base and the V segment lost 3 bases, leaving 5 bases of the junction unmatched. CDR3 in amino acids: CSASILAGVQETQYF. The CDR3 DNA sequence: TGCAGTGCTAGTATCCTAGCGGGGGTCCAAGAGACCCAGTACTTC.

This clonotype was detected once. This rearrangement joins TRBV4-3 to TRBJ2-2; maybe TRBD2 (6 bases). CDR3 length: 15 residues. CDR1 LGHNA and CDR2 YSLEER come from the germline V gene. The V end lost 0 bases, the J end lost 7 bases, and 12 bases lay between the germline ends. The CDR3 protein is CASSQEGRGGGELFF. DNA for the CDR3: TGCGCCAGCAGCCAAGAGGGGCGGGGAGGCGGGGAGCTGTTTTTT.

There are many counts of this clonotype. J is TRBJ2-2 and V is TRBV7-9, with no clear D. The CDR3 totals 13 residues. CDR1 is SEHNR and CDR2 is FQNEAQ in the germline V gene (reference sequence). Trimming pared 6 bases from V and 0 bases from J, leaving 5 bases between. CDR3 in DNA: TGTGCCAGCAGAGCTACGAACACCGGGGAGCTGTTTTTT. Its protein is CASRATNTGELFF.

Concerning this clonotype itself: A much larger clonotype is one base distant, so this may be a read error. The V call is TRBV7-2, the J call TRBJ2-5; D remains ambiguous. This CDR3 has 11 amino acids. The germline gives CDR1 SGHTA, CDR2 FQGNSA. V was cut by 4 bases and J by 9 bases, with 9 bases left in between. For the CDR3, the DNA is TGTGCCAGCAGCTGGTACGAGGCCCAGTACTTC. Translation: CASSWYEAQYF.

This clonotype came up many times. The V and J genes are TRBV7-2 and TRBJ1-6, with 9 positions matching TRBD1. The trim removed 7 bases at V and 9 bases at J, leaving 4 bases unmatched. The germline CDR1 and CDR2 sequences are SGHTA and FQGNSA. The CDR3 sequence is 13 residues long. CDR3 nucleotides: TGTGCCAGCAAACCGGGACAGGGTTCACCCCTCCACTTT. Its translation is CASKPGQGSPLHF.

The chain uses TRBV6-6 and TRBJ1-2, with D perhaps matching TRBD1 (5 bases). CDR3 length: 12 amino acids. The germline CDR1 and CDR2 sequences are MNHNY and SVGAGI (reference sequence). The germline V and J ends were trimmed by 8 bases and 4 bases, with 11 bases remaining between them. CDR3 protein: CASEGRTYGYTF. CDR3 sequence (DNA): TGTGCCAGCGAGGGACGGACCTATGGCTACACCTTC.

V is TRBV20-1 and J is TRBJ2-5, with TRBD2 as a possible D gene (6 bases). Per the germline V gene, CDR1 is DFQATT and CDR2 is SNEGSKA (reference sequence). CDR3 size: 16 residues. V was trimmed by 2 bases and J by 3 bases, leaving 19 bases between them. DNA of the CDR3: TGCAGTGCTAGAAGACGCGGGCTTGCGGGGAAAGAGACCCAGTACTTC. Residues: CSARRRGLAGKETQYF.

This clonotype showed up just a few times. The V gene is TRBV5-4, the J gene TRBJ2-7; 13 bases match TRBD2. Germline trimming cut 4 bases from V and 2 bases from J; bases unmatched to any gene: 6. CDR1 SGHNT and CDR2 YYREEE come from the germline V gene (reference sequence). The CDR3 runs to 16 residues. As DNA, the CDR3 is TGTGCCAGCAGCCTGGGACTAGCGGGAAGCGCCTACGAGCAGTACTTC. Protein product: CASSLGLAGSAYEQYF.

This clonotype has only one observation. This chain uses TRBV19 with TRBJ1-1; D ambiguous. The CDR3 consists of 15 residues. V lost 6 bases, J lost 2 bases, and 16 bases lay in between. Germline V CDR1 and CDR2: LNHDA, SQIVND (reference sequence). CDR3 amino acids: CASRTASSGNTEAFF. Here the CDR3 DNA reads TGTGCCAGTAGGACGGCGTCCTCTGGAAACACTGAAGCTTTCTTT.

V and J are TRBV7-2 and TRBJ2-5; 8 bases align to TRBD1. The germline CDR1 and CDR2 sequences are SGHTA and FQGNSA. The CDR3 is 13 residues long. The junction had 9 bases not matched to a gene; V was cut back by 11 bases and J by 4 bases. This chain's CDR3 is CAWSAGTGETQYF. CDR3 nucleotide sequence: TGTGCCTGGAGTGCAGGGACAGGAGAGACCCAGTACTTC.